This record covers a single TCR beta chain. This entry comes from a study of blood T cell repertoires in COVID-19. Across the whole study: Collection of acute and convalescent COVID-19 samples took place in the United States, Italy and Spain. The cDNA or gDNA used as material had been derived from T cells, B-cell-depleted T cells, or PBMCs.

This CDR3 spans 12 amino acids. V dropped 1 base and J dropped 3 bases, with 7 bases sitting between them. CDR1 is GTSNPN, CDR2 SVGIG, per germline (reference sequence). In the authors' methods: Nucleated cell counts were estimated from reference gene primer amplification. Method: immunoSEQ multiplex PCR; TCRdb's copy keeps in-frame clones and lacks some. That table gives V, J and clone size, and the DNA gave D and trimming. This sample carries roughly 250,000 clones, around four fifths of them seen once, and the ten largest clones take 4%. Sequencing was carried out using peripheral blood. The TCR comes from a woman between 40 and 55 years old with active or convalescent COVID-19. The chain is built from TRBV30 and TRBJ2-7; D remains ambiguous. The CDR3, as DNA: TGTGCCTGGAGTGCCAACAGCTACGAGCAGTACTTC. Translating it yields CAWSANSYEQYF.